The T cell receptor beta chain described here comes from a study of regulatory T cells in long-lasting Graves disease. As for this clonotype: What it recognizes is unknown.

Regarding time point: persistent/refractory GD, antithyroid drugs over 5 years with positive TRAb. PBMCs provided the RNA from which the TCR library was made. In this cohort, patients came from an endocrinology department located in Xi'an, China. Blood from the periphery, 8 to 9.5 milliliters in all, was drawn into EDTA tubes. Study results and limitations: TCR diversity was lower in persistent Graves' patients (versus newly diagnosed ones).

Combining iRepertoire HTBI primers with Arm-PCR of CDR3 regions, the authors built TCR beta libraries. One entry per CDR3 protein, called by TCRdb with MiXCR from the multiplex PCR reads. The sample consists of a few hundred thousand distinct CDR3 sequences, roughly 24% of them appearing once. This TCR was sampled from a woman aged 40 to 50 with Graves disease. Sequencing used peripheral blood mononuclear cells (PBMCs), obtained when the disease was refractory, from a patient treated with antithyroid drugs.

The CDR3 region has the DNA TGCGCCAGCAGCTTGGCCTGGCGGGGGACCTACGAGCAGTACTTC. This sequence encodes CASSLAWRGTYEQYF. This chain links TRBV5-1 with TRBJ2-7, with 7 bases matching TRBD2. The germline V gene has CDR1 SGHRS and CDR2 YFSETQ. V dropped 0 bases and J dropped 2; count of bases not matched to a gene: 5. This CDR3 is 15 amino acids long. Drawing the rest from reference TRBV5-1 and TRBJ2-7, the complete variable domain is KAGVTQTPRYLIKTRGQQVTLSCSPISGHRSVSWYQQTPGQGLQFLFEYFSETQRNKGNFPGRFSGRQFSNSRSEMNVSTLELGDSALYLCASSLAWRGTYEQYFGPGTRLTVT.